This section outlines one T cell receptor (beta chain) sequence together with its context. What it binds is not known. The data stem from a study of cytotoxic CD8 clonotypes in ibrutinib-treated CLL. Turning to the study itself: Response was recorded as partial in 24 patients and complete in 2; at median roughly 63 months, approximately 14 remained remitted and some 12 had progressed.

Germline CDR1 is SEHNR and CDR2 is FQNEAQ (reference sequence). After removal of 11 bases from V and 2 bases from J, the junction contained 12 bases not matched to a gene. The CDR3 totals 15 residues. This table comes from immunoSEQ multiplex PCR, and its TCRdb copy is limited to in-frame clones, with some not included. The sample yields about 14,000 clones, more than 60% seen once. Overall study findings and caveats: Clonality increased at ibrutinib response, then returned toward baseline at progression.

The gene calls are TRBV7-9 and TRBJ2-1; 7 bases line up with TRBD2. This receptor was identified in a human donor with chronic lymphocytic leukemia. Sequenced here: PBMCs, sampled before ibrutinib treatment. The CDR3 DNA sequence: TGTGCCCTTTTCGAGGAGCTAGCGGCCTACAATGAGCAGTTCTTC. It yields the protein CALFEELAAYNEQFF.